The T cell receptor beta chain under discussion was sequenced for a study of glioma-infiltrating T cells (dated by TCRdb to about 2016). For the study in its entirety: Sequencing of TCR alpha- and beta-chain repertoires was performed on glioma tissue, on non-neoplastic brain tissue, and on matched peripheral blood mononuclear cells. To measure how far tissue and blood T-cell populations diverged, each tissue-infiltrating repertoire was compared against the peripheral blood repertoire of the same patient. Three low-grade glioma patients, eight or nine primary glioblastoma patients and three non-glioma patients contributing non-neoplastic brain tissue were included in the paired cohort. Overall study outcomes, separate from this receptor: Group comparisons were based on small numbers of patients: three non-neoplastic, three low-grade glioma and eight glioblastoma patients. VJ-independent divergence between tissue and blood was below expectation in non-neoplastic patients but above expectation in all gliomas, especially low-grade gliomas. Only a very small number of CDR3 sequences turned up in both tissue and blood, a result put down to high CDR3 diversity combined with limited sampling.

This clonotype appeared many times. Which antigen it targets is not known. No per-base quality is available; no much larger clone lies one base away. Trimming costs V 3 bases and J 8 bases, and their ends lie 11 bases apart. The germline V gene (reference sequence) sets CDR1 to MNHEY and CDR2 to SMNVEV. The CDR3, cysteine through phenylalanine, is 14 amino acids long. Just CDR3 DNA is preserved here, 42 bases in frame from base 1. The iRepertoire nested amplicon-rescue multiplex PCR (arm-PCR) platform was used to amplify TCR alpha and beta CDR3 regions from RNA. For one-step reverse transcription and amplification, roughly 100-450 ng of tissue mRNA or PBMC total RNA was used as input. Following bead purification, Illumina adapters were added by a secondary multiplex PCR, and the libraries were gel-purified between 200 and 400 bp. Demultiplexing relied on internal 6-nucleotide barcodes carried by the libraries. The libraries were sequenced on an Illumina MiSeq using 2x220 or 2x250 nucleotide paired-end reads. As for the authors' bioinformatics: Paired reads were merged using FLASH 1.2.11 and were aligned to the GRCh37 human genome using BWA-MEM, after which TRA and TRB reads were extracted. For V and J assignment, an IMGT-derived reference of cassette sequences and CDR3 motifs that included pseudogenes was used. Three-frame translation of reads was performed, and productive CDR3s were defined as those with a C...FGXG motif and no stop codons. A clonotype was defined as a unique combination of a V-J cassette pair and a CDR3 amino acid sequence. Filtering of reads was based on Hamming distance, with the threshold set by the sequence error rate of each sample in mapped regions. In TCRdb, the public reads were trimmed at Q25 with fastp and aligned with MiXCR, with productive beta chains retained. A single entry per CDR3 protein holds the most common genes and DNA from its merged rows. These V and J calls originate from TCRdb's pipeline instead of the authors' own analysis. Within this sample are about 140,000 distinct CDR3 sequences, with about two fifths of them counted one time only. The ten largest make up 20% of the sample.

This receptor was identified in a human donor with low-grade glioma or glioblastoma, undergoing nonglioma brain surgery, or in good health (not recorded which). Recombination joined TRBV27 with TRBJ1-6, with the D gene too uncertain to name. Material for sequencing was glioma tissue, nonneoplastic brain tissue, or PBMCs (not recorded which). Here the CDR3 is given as CASSFEGLDSPLHF. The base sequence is TGTGCCAGCAGTTTCGAGGGTTTAGATTCACCCCTCCACTTT.